This T cell receptor beta chain originates from a study of T cells after yellow fever vaccination. Whole-study context: SMART-Seq v4 Ultra Low Input prepared the low-cell-number fractions.

CDR3 length: 16 residues. V shed 5 bases and J shed 0 bases, with 11 bases lying between them. Germline V gene data show CDR1 as SGHTA and CDR2 as FQGNSA. This clonotype was seen only a few times. TCRdb recomputed calls from the 5' RACE reads with MiXCR, one row per CDR3 protein. The sample records about 360,000 distinct CDR3 sequences, over 5% being singletons. Sequences were derived from PBMCs, sampled 5 days after the yellow fever booster vaccination. The source is a man under 40 who received the YFV17D yellow fever vaccine. The rearrangement joins TRBV7-2 to TRBJ1-6; D is unresolved. CDR3 nucleotide sequence: TGTGCCAGCAGCCCCAGTACGAGCTCCTATAATTCACCCCTCCACTTT. It specifies CASSPSTSSYNSPLHF.